This paragraph covers one T cell receptor beta chain sequence. This sample was included in a study of blood T cell repertoires in COVID-19. Study at large: The samples span acute and convalescent COVID-19 from the United States, Italy and Spain.

The protocol was immunoSEQ multiplex PCR, while the TCRdb copy is restricted to in-frame clones and leaves out a portion. The sample shows roughly 78,000 clones, approximately 90% of them seen only once. V shed 3 bases, J shed 0 bases, and the junction held 2 bases outside the gene matches. The CDR3 has 14 amino acids. Germline V gene data show CDR1 as SGHTA and CDR2 as FQGTGA. The chain is built from TRBV7-3 and TRBJ2-7; 7 nucleotides agree with TRBD1. The origin of this receptor is a man in his fifties or sixties with acute or convalescent COVID-19. Sequenced material: peripheral blood. CDR3 coding DNA: TGTGCCAGCAGCTTTCGGGACAGCTCCTACGAGCAGTACTTC. It translates to CASSFRDSSYEQYF.